This T cell receptor (beta chain) was identified in a study of blood T cells in healthy people across ages. Study conclusions and caveats: Older age coincided with a roughly linear decline in TCR beta diversity per million T cells. Possibly confounding the expanded clonotype changes was the fact that donor CMV status was unknown.

Each donor gave roughly 10 milliliters of peripheral blood. This clonotype appeared a few times. The antigen remains unidentified. A J-beta primer mix and a sample-barcoded 5' primer were used in a second PCR of about 7 to 12 cycles. MiXCR, applied by TCRdb to the 5' RACE reads, yields one record per CDR3 protein. The sample has around 620,000 distinct CDR3 sequences; approximately 27% are singletons. Germline values: CDR1 MNHEY, CDR2 SVGEGT. This CDR3 spans 13 amino acids. The sequenced sample consisted of blood. V usage is TRBV6-2 or TRBV6-3 and J usage is TRBJ2-5; D remains ambiguous. Near its end, the DNA agrees better with TRBJ2-7, so the J call may be wrong. This TCR was recovered from a woman aged 70-85 years in good health. The CDR3 protein is CASSYLRYYEQYF. DNA for the CDR3: TGTGCCAGCAGTTACCTCCGATACTACGAGCAGTACTTC.